Sequencing of this T cell receptor (beta chain) was carried out in a study of blood T cell repertoires in COVID-19. Study-level information: Sample material is recorded as cDNA or gDNA derived from T cells, B-cell-depleted T cells, or PBMCs.

Germline V gene sequence: CDR1 MNHEY, CDR2 SVGAGI. CDR3 length: 15 residues. Methods used by the authors: Amplifying reference gene primers gave estimates of nucleated cell counts. The table came from immunoSEQ multiplex PCR; TCRdb's copy has only in-frame clones and leaves some out. Clone size and V and J calls were adopted from that table, with D and trimming inferred from the DNA. The data show roughly 380,000 clones, with roughly nine tenths seen just once and 2.5% to 3% held by the top ten. Remarks on this clone: One end of the junction is discordant with germline, which a read error may explain.

Recruitment covered about two dozen US areas and drew participants whose ages spanned about 18 to 89 years. Categorization into cohorts depended on clinical history that participants reported. The clonotype comes from a woman aged 25-40 years who had recovered from COVID-19. The chain combines TRBV6-5 with TRBJ1-5; 12 bases agree with TRBD1. Sequenced input: PBMCs or T cells enriched from blood (not recorded which). CDR3 coding DNA: TGTGCCAGCAGGACCGGGACAGGGGGCAAGCAGCCCCAGCATTTT. Amino acids: CASRTGTGGKQPQHF.